The TCR beta chain under discussion was sequenced for a study of blood T cell repertoires in COVID-19. From germline, CDR1 is MNHEY and CDR2 SMNVEV (reference sequence). V was pared by 4 bases and J by 4 bases, with 3 bases of the junction left unmatched. This CDR3 contains 13 residues. The assay was immunoSEQ multiplex PCR, and TCRdb's table has in-frame clones only and misses some. This sample carries approximately 250,000 clones, around 80% of them seen once, and the ten largest clones take about 2%. This chain connects TRBV27 to TRBJ2-5, with 7 bases matching TRBD2. The specimen sequenced was peripheral blood. This TCR came from a man in his forties who had recovered from COVID-19. The CDR3, as DNA: TGTGCCAGCAGTTACCGCGGGGGAGAGACCCAGTACTTC. Translation gives CASSYRGGETQYF.